The sequence of this T cell receptor (beta chain) was determined in a study of patients and donors after allogeneic stem cell transplantation. One entry per CDR3 protein results from TCRdb running MiXCR on the RT-PCR reads. Altogether more than 850,000 distinct CDR3 sequences are present, about 20% being singletons, with the ten largest covering around 6%. The sequenced sample was blood, either unsorted or a sorted T cell fraction (not recorded which). This receptor was taken from a human donor who was either an allogeneic HSCT recipient or a stem cell or donor lymphocyte infusion donor (not recorded which). It is not recorded whose cells these are; they may come from a transplant donor.

The CDR3 DNA sequence: TGCAGTGCTACCGGGACTAGGAACACCGGGGAGCTGTTTTTT. It codes for CSATGTRNTGELFF. The chain combines TRBV20-1 with TRBJ2-2, with 8 bases lining up with TRBD2. Germline loops: CDR1 DFQATT, CDR2 SNEGSKA (reference sequence). This CDR3 comprises 14 residues. Losses at the gene ends were 4 bases for V and 1 base for J; bases not matched to a gene: 2.